Given below is one TCR beta chain in context. During active infection, Seattle patients enrolled and were then monitored through disease. CDR1 ENHRY and CDR2 SYGVKD come from the germline V gene. V was trimmed by 4 bases and J by 1 base, leaving 7 bases between them. The CDR3 spans 13 residues. These data are taken from a study of blood T cell repertoires in COVID-19. Study details: Some COVID-19 samples were acute and others convalescent; all came from the United States, Italy and Spain. Nucleic acid was either cDNA or gDNA, and it came from T cells, B-cell-depleted T cells, or PBMCs.

In the authors' workflow: Reference gene primer amplification gave nucleated cell count estimates. Here immunoSEQ multiplex PCR was the method, and the copy in TCRdb shows in-frame clones only, minus some. V and J calls plus clone size are reproduced from that table; the DNA served to infer D and trimming. The sample lists roughly 86,000 clones, about 85% occurring once. This sequence originates from a woman over 75 with COVID-19, enrolled during active disease. The source material was peripheral blood. This chain connects TRBV10-3 to TRBJ1-2; tentatively, D is TRBD1 (6 bases). Written as DNA, the CDR3 is TGTGCCATCAGTGGGGGGCATAACTATGGCTACACCTTC. Its translation is CAISGGHNYGYTF.